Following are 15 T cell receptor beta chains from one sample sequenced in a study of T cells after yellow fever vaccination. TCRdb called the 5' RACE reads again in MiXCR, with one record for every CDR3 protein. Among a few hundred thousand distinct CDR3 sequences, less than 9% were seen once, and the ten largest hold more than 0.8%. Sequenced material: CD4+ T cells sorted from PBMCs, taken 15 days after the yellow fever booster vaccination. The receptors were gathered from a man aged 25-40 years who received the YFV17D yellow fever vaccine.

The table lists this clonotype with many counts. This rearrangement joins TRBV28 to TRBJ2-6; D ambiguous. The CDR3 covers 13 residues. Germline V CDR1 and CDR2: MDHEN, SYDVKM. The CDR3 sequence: CATLFSGANVLTF. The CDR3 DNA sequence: TGTGCTACCTTATTCTCTGGGGCCAACGTCCTGACTTTC.

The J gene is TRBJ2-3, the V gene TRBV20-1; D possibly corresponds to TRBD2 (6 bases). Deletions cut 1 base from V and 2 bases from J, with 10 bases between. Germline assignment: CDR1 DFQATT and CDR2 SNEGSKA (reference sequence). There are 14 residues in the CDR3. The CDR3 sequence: CSARARDFTDTQYF. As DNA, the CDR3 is TGCAGTGCTAGAGCCAGGGACTTCACAGATACGCAGTATTTT.

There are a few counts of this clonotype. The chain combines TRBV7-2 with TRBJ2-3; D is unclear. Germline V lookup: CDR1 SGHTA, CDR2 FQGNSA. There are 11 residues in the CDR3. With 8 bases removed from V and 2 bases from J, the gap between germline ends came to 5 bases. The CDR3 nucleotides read TGTGCCAGCGCGAACACAGATACGCAGTATTTT. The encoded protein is CASANTDTQYF.

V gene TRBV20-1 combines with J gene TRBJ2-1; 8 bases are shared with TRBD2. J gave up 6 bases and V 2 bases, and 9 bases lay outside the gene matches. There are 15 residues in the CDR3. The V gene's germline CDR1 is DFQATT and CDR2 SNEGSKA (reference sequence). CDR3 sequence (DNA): TGCAGTGCTAGAAAAGCGGGAGACCCCATCAATGAGCAGTTCTTC. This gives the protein CSARKAGDPINEQFF.

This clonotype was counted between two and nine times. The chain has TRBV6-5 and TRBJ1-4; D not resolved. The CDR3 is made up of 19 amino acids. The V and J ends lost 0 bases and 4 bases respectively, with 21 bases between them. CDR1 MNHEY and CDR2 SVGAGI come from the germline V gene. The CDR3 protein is CASSYSPLRAPTFNEKLFF. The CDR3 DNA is TGTGCCAGCAGTTACTCGCCTCTTCGGGCCCCTACCTTTAATGAAAAACTGTTTTTT.

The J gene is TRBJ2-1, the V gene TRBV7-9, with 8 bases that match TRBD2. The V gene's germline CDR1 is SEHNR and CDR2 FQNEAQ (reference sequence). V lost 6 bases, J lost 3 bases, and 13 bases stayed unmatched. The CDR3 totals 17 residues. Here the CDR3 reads CASSFIKAGANYNEQFF. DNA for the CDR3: TGTGCCAGCAGTTTTATTAAAGCGGGAGCGAACTACAATGAGCAGTTCTTC. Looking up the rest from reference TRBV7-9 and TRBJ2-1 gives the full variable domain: DTGVSQNPRHKITKRGQNVTFRCDPISEHNRLYWYRQTLGQGPEFLTYFQNEAQLEKSRLLSDRFSAERPKGSFSTLEIQRTEQGDSAMYLCASSFIKAGANYNEQFFGPGTRLTVL.

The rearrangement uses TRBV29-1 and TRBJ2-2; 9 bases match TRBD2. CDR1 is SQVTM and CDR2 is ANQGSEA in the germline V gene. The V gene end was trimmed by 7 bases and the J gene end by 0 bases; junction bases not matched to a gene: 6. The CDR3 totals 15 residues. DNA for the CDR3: TGCAGCGCCGTCGGCGGGGGGGCGAACACCGGGGAGCTGTTTTTT. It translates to CSAVGGGANTGELFF.

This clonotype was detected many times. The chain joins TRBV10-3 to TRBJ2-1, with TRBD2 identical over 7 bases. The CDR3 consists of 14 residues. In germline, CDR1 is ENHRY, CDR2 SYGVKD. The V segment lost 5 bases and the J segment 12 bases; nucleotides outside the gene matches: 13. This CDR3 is CAISTNEAPGGQFF. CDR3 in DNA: TGTGCCATCAGTACCAATGAAGCGCCGGGAGGGCAGTTCTTC.

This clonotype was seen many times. The CDR3 nucleotides are TGTGCCAGCAGTCCGAGCGGAGTCCAGATTTACGAGCAGTACTTC. As protein: CASSPSGVQIYEQYF. This chain uses TRBV12-3 or TRBV12-4 with TRBJ2-7; D may be TRBD2 (5 bases). Trimming took 5 bases from V and 4 from J, leaving 18 bases between them. This CDR3 contains 15 residues.

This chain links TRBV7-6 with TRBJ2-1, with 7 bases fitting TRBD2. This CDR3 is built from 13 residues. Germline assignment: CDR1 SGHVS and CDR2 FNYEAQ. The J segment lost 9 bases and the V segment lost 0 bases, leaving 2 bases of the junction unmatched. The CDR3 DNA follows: TGTGCCAGCAGCTTAGCGCTAGCGGCTGAGCAGTTCTTC. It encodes CASSLALAAEQFF.

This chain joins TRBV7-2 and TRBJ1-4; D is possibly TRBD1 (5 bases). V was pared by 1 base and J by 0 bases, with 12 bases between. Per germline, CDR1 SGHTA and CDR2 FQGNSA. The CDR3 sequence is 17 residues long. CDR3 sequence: CASSLGTTDTTNEKLFF. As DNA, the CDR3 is TGTGCCAGCAGCTTAGGGACGACGGACACAACTAATGAAAAACTGTTTTTT.

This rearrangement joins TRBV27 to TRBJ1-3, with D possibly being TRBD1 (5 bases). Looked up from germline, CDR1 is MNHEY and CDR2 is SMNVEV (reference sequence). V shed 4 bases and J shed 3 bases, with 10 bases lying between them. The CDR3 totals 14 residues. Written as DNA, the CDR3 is TGTGCCAGCAGTTCCAGACAGCGTGGAAACACCATATATTTT. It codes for CASSSRQRGNTIYF.

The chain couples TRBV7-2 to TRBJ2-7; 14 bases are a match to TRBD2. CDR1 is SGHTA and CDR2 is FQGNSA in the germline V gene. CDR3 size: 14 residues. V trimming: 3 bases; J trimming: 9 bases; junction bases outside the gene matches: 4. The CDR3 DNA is TGTGCCAGCAGCTTGCAGACTAGCGGGGGGGCGCAGTACTTC. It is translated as CASSLQTSGGAQYF.

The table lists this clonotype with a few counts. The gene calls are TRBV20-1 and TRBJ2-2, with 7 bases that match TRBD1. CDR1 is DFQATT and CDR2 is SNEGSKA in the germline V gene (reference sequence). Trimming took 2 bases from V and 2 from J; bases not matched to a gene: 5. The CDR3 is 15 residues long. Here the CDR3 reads CSARTGTVNTGELFF. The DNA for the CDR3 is TGCAGTGCTAGAACCGGGACAGTTAACACCGGGGAGCTGTTTTTT.

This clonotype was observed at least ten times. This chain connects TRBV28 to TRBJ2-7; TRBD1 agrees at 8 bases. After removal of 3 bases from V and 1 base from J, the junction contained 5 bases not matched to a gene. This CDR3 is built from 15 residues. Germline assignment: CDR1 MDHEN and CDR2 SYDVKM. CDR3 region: CASSLSGGVSYEQYF. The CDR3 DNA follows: TGTGCCAGCAGTTTGTCAGGGGGCGTTTCCTACGAGCAGTACTTC.